These T cell receptor beta chains were read from a single sample in a study of cytomegalovirus exposure and HLA in healthy donors. Clones were sequenced by immunoSEQ multiplex PCR, and TCRdb holds only the in-frame ones, with some missing. The data show approximately 94,000 clones, approximately 80% seen once. Sequenced sample: PBMCs. The receptors shown here come from a man aged 25 to 40 in good health and CMV-seropositive. Both conserved end residues are part of each CDR3.

v_gene: TRBV5-1; CDR3aa: CASRGGEVNTEAFF
v_gene: TRBV28; CDR3aa: CASSIPQGSTDTQYF
v_gene: TRBV5-5; CDR3aa: CASSRGRVSTDTQYF
v_gene: TRBV4-2; CDR3aa: CASSQVQGTSSYNSPLHF
v_gene: TRBV30; CDR3aa: CAWSPFGLYEQYF
v_gene: TRBV25-1; CDR3aa: CASRKGTAETNEKLFF
v_gene: TRBV6-4; CDR3aa: CASSDDPSGNTEAFF
v_gene: TRBV7-3; CDR3aa: CASSLGGSETQYF
v_gene: TRBV5-5; CDR3aa: CASSQRLTTGNTIYF
v_gene: TRBV28; CDR3aa: CATYQQPGQKVF
v_gene: TRBV7-2; CDR3aa: CASSLALGGRNYEQYF
v_gene: TRBV27; CDR3aa: CASSSLGGSGELFF
v_gene: TRBV4-3; CDR3aa: CASSQDRGGNYEQYF
v_gene: TRBV6-1; CDR3aa: CASSEAQVNQPQHF
v_gene: TRBV6-5; CDR3aa: CASSYSGGDTQYF
v_gene: TRBV10-3; CDR3aa: CAISDRRDRAMGYGYTF
v_gene: TRBV7-9; CDR3aa: CASSPRGSGNTGELFF
v_gene: TRBV7-2; CDR3aa: CASGGTGIPGANVLTF
v_gene: TRBV7-9; CDR3aa: CASSFADTTLQETQYF
v_gene: TRBV28; CDR3aa: CASRPHGGAAYEQYF
v_gene: TRBV5-1; CDR3aa: CASFPTGGGAAGGYTF
v_gene: TRBV19; CDR3aa: CASSKTGSSYNEQFF
v_gene: TRBV5-1; CDR3aa: CASSLLTVGEKLFF
v_gene: TRBV19; CDR3aa: CASSMRRDTEAFF
v_gene: TRBV19; CDR3aa: CATKRPAGETQYF
v_gene: TRBV27; CDR3aa: CAARGLAGSGELFF
v_gene: TRBV7-8; CDR3aa: CASEPFSYSYNEQFF
v_gene: TRBV2; CDR3aa: CASSTGDGANVLTF
v_gene: TRBV7-2; CDR3aa: CASSFRSGGTEAFF
v_gene: TRBV7-9; CDR3aa: CASSHPGGLGEYEQYF
v_gene: TRBV19; CDR3aa: CASSIVNTGELFF
v_gene: TRBV19; CDR3aa: CAARRGGYGYTF
v_gene: TRBV12-2; CDR3aa: CASRSRGGRGDYNEQFF
v_gene: TRBV30; CDR3aa: CAEDRGARQYF
v_gene: TRBV11-2; CDR3aa: CASSLGGSGGEYQETQYF
v_gene: TRBV7-9; CDR3aa: CASSPNNYGYTF